The source of this TCR beta chain is a study of blood T cell repertoires in COVID-19. Background on the study: Nucleic acid was either cDNA or gDNA, and it came from T cells, B-cell-depleted T cells, or PBMCs.

Methods used by the authors: Amplification of reference gene primers provided the estimated nucleated cell counts. Produced via immunoSEQ multiplex PCR; TCRdb's table is partial and in-frame only. That table supplies the V and J calls and clone size; D and trimming were determined from the DNA. The sample consists of approximately 210,000 clones, roughly 90% of them appearing once. The specimen was peripheral blood. The TCR comes from a woman in her thirties or forties who had recovered from COVID-19.

In DNA form, the CDR3 reads TGTGCCAGCGGACTTCATCCCTACGAGCAGTACTTC. Encoded protein: CASGLHPYEQYF. The chain links TRBV2 to TRBJ2-7; tentative D call: TRBD2 (5 bases). CDR3 length: 12 residues. Germline values: CDR1 SNHLY, CDR2 FYNNEI. V was trimmed by 8 bases and J by 2 bases, leaving 10 bases between them. The full variable domain, its missing parts supplied by reference TRBV2 and TRBJ2-7, is EPEVTQTPSHQVTQMGQEVILRCVPISNHLYFYWYRQILGQKVEFLVSFYNNEISEKSEIFDDQFSVERPDGSNFTLKIRSTKLEDSAMYFCASGLHPYEQYFGPGTRLTVT.